This TCR beta chain was captured in a study of CD4+ T cells in melanoma. Clones were read by immunoSEQ multiplex PCR, and TCRdb kept only the in-frame ones, dropping some. The sample shows 110,000 to 150,000 clones, about nine tenths of them seen only once. CDR1 and CDR2 (germline): MNHNY, SVGAGI (reference sequence). The CDR3 spans 12 residues. The V and J ends lost 6 bases and 10 bases respectively, with 16 bases between them. The receptor was derived from a human donor with melanoma. The rearrangement joins TRBV6-6 to TRBJ2-7, with D unclear. The CDR3 bases are TGTGCCAGCAGCGCAGCCGGCGGCGGACAGTACTTC. Translating it yields CASSAAGGGQYF.